The T cell receptor beta chain under discussion was sequenced for a study of shared clonotypes between healthy human individuals (dated by TCRdb to the early 2020s). Describing the broader study: The cohort included three men and a couple of women between 18 and 49 years of age. Per donor, three plates each were used for CD4 naive and CD4 memory, two for CD8 naive, and one for CD8 memory. To increase sequencing depth and limit assay-specific biases, different laboratories used diverse techniques to prepare libraries and sequence TCR repertoires. The study deeply sequenced blood TCR repertoires of several healthy adults to estimate repertoire size and the extent of clonotype sharing between individuals. Between about 0.8 and 9.5 billion PBMCs per donor were obtained by leukapheresis. Summary of the overall study and its limitations: Even with the large sequencing depth, rarefaction of the sorted-subset datasets indicated that sequencing was incomplete. Pairwise subsampling led to the expectation that sequencing depth would affect the degree of clonotype sharing among donors. Estimated clonotype richness was generally larger for naive than for memory subsets. Sampling was limited to blood, and TCR repertoires in tissue likely differ from TCR repertoires in blood. Around 5% of naive CD4, around 4% of naive CD8, about 2.1% of memory CD4, and less than 0.45% of memory CD8 clonotypes were shared across several donors. Higher generation probabilities were observed for clonotypes shared by all four sorted-subset donors than for non-shared clonotypes. Because the study included a small number of donors, the genetic and exposure-history diversity represented was limited.

Counted from cysteine to phenylalanine, this CDR3 has 12 amino acids. Of the read, only the CDR3 DNA is kept; its 36 bases are in frame from base 1. The junction carries 9 bases between V and J, which are trimmed by 3 bases and 6 bases respectively. As encoded in the germline V gene (reference sequence), CDR1 is GTSNPN while CDR2 is SVGIG. TCR CDR3 regions were amplified from genomic DNA by multiplex PCR using the deep immunoSEQ assay. Extracted genomic DNA from each cell subset was spread evenly across all wells of several immunoSEQ 96-well plates, with each plate serving as a replicate. Each replicate PCR for sorted subsets received around 200 ng genomic DNA, equal to about 30,000 T cell genomes. The purified libraries were quantified using a Qubit 3.0 fluorometer, sized with a Bioanalyzer 2100, and then quantified again using the KAPA Library Quantification kit. A separate single-read 150-cycle Illumina NextSeq 550 flow cell was used to sequence each immunoSEQ 96-well plate. Under the source paper's analysis protocol: Because only junctional sequences without quality scores were contained in the immunoSEQ output, filtering matching that applied to full-length reads could not be performed. Sequences were annotated with PyIR, a Python wrapper for IgBLAST v1.9, and V/J genes and CDR3 were assigned using IMGT germline references. Reads with weak V/J assignments (E-value above 1e-6), missing CDR3, stop codons, out-of-frame junctions, or ambiguous translated residues were removed. V3J clonotypes were defined as sequences sharing the same inferred V gene, J gene, and CDR3 amino acid sequence. The percentage overlap between two repertoires was calculated by dividing the number of shared unique clonotypes by the size of the smaller repertoire. Repertoire richness was assessed with RTK rarefaction, the Chao1 estimator, and Recon v2.1 estimates of unobserved clonotypes. Generation probabilities for all TCRbeta clonotypes obtained by the gDNA method from four donors were computed using OLGA. TCRdb obtained this table from immuneACCESS and retained in-frame rearrangements with V and J assigned. These tables miss some clones; where compared with another copy, unresolved V genes account for less than half of the shortfall, and the remainder is unexplained. V and J calls and clone size are as listed in that table; D and trimming were resolved from the DNA. Across this sample there are about 1,500,000 clones, with around 97% seen only once. The leading ten clones occupy 1% to 1.5% of the sample.

Donors were healthy HIV-negative adults with no recently reported acute infections or vaccinations. Every donor was a Caucasian adult living in Nashville, Tennessee, USA. CD4+ T cells were enriched by magnetic negative selection; naive cells were then positively selected on CD45RA, and the negative fraction formed the memory subset. After blood collection by leukapheresis, PBMCs were isolated using Ficoll-Histopaque density gradient centrifugation and then cryopreserved in the vapor phase of liquid nitrogen. Analytical flow cytometry was used to check the purity and quantity of every magnetically sorted T cell population. Genomic DNA was isolated from every sorted fraction and measured by UV absorbance on a Nanodrop 2000c. For this clone: Its target antigen remains unknown. Base qualities were left out, and no much larger clone turns up one base away.

The sample consisted of naive CD4+ T cells sorted from blood. This specimen's cell subset or site label, per the study, means: CD45RA+ positively selected. The receptor's source is a young man in good health. The rearrangement combines TRBV30 with TRBJ2-1, with the D gene uncertain. The DNA sequence is as follows: TGTGCCTGGAGGGGTAGAAGCAATGAGCAGTTCTTC. Its protein product is CAWRGRSNEQFF.